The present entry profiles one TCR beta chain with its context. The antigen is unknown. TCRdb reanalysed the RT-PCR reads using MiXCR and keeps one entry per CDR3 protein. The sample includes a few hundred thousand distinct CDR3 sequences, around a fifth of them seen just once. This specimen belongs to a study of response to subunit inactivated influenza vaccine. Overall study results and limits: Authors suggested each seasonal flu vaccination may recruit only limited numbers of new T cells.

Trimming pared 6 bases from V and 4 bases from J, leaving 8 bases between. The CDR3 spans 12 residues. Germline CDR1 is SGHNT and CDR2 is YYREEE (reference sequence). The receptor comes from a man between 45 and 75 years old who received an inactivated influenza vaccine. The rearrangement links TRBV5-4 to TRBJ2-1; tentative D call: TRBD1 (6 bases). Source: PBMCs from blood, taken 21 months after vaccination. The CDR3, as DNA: TGTGCCAGCACGGGACATTACAATGAGCAGTTCTTC. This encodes CASTGHYNEQFF.